The 4 T cell receptor beta chains below come from one sample, sequenced in a study of blood T cells in healthy people across ages. The second PCR ran roughly 7 to 12 cycles with a sample-barcoded 5' primer and J-beta primers. TCRdb used MiXCR to reprocess the 5' RACE reads, holding one entry per CDR3 protein. The sample has 1.5 million to 2 million distinct CDR3 sequences, 28% seen once. The sample comprised blood. The receptor source for this set is a woman in her thirties in good health.

This clonotype appeared many times. The chain is built from TRBV11-2 and TRBJ2-7, with 8 bases identical to TRBD1. The germline gives CDR1 SGHAT, CDR2 FQNNGV. Trimming at V came to 5 bases and at J to 10 bases, leaving 13 bases not matched to a gene. The CDR3 is 14 residues long. The CDR3 protein is CASSMGQVNLEQYF. Written as DNA, the CDR3 is TGTGCCAGCAGCATGGGACAGGTTAACCTAGAACAGTACTTC.

This clonotype was recorded a few times. The V gene is TRBV12-5, the J gene TRBJ2-5; unclear D gene. From germline, CDR1 is LGHNT and CDR2 FRNRAP. The CDR3 consists of 14 residues. V gave up 7 bases and J gave up 3 bases, with 15 bases separating them. The CDR3, as DNA: TGTGCTAGTGCCGAACTGGCGCCTAAAGAGACCCAGTACTTC. This translates into CASAELAPKETQYF.

The gene calls are TRBV20-1 and TRBJ2-1; the match to TRBD2 covers 9 bases. Germline CDR1 DFQATT, CDR2 SNEGSKA (reference sequence). V was pared by 2 bases and J by 6 bases, with 5 bases of the junction left unmatched. CDR3 length: 14 amino acids. CDR3 region: CSARPRGRANEQFF. As DNA, the CDR3 is TGCAGTGCTAGACCTCGCGGGAGGGCCAATGAGCAGTTCTTC.

This clonotype was detected ten times or more. CDR3: CSVESRYNEQFF. The DNA for the CDR3 is TGCAGCGTTGAATCGAGGTACAATGAGCAGTTCTTC. The gene calls are TRBV29-1 and TRBJ2-1; D unresolved. The germline V gene encodes CDR1 SQVTM and CDR2 ANQGSEA. V lost 2 bases and J lost 4, with 6 bases in between. CDR3 size: 12 residues.